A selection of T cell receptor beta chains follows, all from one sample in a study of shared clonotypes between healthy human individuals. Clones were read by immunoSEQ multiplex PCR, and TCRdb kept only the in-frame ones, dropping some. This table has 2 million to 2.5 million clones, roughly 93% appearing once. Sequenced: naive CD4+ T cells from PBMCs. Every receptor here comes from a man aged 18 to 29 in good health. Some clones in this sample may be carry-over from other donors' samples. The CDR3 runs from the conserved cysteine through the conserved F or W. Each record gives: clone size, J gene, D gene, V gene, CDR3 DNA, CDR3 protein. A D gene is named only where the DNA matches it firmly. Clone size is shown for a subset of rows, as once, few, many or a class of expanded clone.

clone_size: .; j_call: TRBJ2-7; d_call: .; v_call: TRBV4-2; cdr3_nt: TGTGCCAGCAGCCAAGTTCTTGACGAGCAGTACTTC; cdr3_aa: CASSQVLDEQYF
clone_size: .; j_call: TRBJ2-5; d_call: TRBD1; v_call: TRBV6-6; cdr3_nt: TGTGCCAGTCGGACAGGGGGTAGCCGAGAGACCCAGTACTTC; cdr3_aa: CASRTGGSRETQYF
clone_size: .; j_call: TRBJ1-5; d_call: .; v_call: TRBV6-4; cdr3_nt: TGTGCCAGCAGTGATTGGGCGCGGGGAAATCAGCCCCAGCATTTT; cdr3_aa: CASSDWARGNQPQHF
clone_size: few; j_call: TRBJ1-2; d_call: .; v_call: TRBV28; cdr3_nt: TGTGCCAGCAGTTTTCAGGGCAGTGGCTACACCTTC; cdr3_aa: CASSFQGSGYTF
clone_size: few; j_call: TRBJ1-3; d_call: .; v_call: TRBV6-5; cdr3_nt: TGTGCCAGCAGTTACTTAGTAGGAAACACCATATATTTT; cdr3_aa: CASSYLVGNTIYF
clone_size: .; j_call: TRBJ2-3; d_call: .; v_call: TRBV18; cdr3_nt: TGTGCCAGCTCCCTCCTAAGGGGAGATTCTGATACGCAGTATTTT; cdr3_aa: CASSLLRGDSDTQYF
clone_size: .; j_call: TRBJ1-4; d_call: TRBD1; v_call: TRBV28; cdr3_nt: TGTGCCAGCAGAGGGACAGCAGCTAATGAAAAACTGTTTTTT; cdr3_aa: CASRGTAANEKLFF
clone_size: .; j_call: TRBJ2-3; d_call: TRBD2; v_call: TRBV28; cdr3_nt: TGTGCCAGCAGTTCACTAGCGGGGACCGCTACAGATACGCAGTATTTT; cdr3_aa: CASSSLAGTATDTQYF
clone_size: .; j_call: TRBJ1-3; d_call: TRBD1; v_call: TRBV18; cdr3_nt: TGTGCCAGCTCACCATCCGGGACAGGGGCTGGAAACACCATATATTTT; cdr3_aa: CASSPSGTGAGNTIYF
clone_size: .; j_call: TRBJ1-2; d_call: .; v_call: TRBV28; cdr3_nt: TGTGCCAGCAGCCCGACAGGCACCTTCGTCTATGGCTACACCTTC; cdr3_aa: CASSPTGTFVYGYTF
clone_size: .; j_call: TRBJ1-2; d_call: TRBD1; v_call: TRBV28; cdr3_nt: TGTGCCAGCAGTGCAGGGGGGGGCTATGGCTACACCTTC; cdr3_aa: CASSAGGGYGYTF
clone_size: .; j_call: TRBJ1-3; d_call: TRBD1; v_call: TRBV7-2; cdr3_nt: TGTGCCAGCAGCTCCTACGGGACAGGTGGAAACACCATATATTTT; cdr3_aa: CASSSYGTGGNTIYF
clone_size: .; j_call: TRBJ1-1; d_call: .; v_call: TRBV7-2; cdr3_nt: TGTGCCAGCAGCCGACAGCTGAACACTGAAGCTTTCTTT; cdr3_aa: CASSRQLNTEAFF
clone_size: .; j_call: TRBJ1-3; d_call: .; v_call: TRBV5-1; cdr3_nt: TGCGCCAGCAGCCTCGGGAGCGACCTCTCTGGAAACACCATATATTTT; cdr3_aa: CASSLGSDLSGNTIYF
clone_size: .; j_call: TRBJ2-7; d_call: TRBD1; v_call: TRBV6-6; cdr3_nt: TGTGCCAGCAGTTTGGACAGGGACAACGAGCAGTACTTC; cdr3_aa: CASSLDRDNEQYF
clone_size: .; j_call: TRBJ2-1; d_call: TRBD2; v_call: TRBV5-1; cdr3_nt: TGCGCCAGCAGCCCAGAGAGCGGGGGAAACAATGAGCAGTTCTTC; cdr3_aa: CASSPESGGNNEQFF
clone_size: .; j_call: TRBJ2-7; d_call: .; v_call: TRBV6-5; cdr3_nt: TGTGCCAGCAGTTATTTCAGGAGGGGCCAGTACGAGCAGTACTTC; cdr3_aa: CASSYFRRGQYEQYF
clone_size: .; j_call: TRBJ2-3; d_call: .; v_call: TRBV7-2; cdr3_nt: TGTGCCAGCAGCTTACACAGGACAGATACGCAGTATTTT; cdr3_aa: CASSLHRTDTQYF
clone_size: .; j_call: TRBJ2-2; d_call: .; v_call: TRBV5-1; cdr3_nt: TGCGCCAGCACGGTCCGAACCGGGGAGCTGTTTTTT; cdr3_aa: CASTVRTGELFF
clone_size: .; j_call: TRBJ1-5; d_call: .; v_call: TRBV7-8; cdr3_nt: TGTGCCAGCAGCTTAGCAGGTGATCAGCCCCAGCATTTT; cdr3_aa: CASSLAGDQPQHF
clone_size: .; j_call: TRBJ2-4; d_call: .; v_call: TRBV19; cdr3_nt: TGTGCCAGTAGTATGTGGGGGTTAGCCAAAAACATTCAGTACTTC; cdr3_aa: CASSMWGLAKNIQYF
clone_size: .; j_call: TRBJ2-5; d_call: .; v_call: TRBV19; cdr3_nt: TGTGCCAGTCGAAGGGAGGAGACCCAGTACTTC; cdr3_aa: CASRREETQYF
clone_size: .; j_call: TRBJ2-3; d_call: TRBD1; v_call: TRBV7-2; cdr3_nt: TGTGCCACTGAGCAAGGGACAGGGCGCACAGATACGCAGTATTTT; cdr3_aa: CATEQGTGRTDTQYF
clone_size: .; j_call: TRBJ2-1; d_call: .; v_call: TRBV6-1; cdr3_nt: TGTGCCAGCAGTGAAGAGCCCGGGAGTAGCTCCTACAATGAGCAGTTCTTC; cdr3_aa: CASSEEPGSSSYNEQFF
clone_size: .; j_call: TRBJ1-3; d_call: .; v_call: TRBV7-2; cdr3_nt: TGTGCCAGCAGCTTAGCGTACGGCCGAAACACCATATATTTT; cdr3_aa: CASSLAYGRNTIYF
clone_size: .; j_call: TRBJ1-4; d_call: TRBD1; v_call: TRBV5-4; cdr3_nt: TGTGCCAGCAGCTTGGGGGGGACAGTTGCAACTAATGAAAAACTGTTTTTT; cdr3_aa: CASSLGGTVATNEKLFF
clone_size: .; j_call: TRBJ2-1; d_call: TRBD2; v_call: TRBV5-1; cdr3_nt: TGCGCCAGCCGTGCCCCAGGACTAGCGGGAGGCTACAATGAGCAGTTCTTC; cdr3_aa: CASRAPGLAGGYNEQFF
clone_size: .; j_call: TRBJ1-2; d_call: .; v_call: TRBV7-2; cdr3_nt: TGTGCCAGCAGCGCCCGACAGACCCACTATGGCTACACCTTC; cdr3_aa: CASSARQTHYGYTF
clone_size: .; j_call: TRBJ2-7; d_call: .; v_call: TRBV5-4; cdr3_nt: TGTGCCAGCAGCTTGGAGGCGGGTAGCTCCTACGAGCAGTACTTC; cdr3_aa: CASSLEAGSSYEQYF
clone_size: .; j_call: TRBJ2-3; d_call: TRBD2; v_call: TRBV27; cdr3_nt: TGTGCCAGCAGTTTATCCGGTTCGGGGGGGCCAGATACGCAGTATTTT; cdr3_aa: CASSLSGSGGPDTQYF
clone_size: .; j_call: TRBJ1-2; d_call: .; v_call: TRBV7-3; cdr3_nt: TGTGCCAGCAGCTTGGACGGGGGGTTTGGCTACACCTTC; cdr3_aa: CASSLDGGFGYTF
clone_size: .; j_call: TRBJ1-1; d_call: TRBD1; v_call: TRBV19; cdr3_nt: TGTGCCAGTAGTCCGAGGGGACAGGGGAACACTGAAGCTTTCTTT; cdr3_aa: CASSPRGQGNTEAFF
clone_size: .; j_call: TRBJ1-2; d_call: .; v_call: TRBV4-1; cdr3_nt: TGCGCCAGCAGCCCTAACGGACAGAAAAGTAACTATGGCTACACCTTC; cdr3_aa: CASSPNGQKSNYGYTF
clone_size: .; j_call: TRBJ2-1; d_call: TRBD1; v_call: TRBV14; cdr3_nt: TGTGCCAGCAGCCCGGGACAGGGGGGGATCTTC; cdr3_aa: CASSPGQGGIF
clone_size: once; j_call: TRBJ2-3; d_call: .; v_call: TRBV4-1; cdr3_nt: TGCGCCAGCAGCCTCACGTTTGATTGGAAGGTTAGAGGGGTGCCAGATACGCAGTATTTT; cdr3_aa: CASSLTFDWKVRGVPDTQYF
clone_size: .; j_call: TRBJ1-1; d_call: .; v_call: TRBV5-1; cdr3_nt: TGCGCCAGCAGCTCCCAGGGGATGGGTGAAGCTTTCTTT; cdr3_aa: CASSSQGMGEAFF
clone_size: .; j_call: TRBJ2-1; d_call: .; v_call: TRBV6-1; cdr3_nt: TGTGCCAGCAGTGAAAACCTTCCCGGGAATGAGCAGTTCTTC; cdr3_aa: CASSENLPGNEQFF
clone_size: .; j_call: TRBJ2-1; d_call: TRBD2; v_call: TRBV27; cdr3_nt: TGTGCCAGCACCCGAGGGACTAGCGGATACAATGAGCAGTTCTTC; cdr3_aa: CASTRGTSGYNEQFF
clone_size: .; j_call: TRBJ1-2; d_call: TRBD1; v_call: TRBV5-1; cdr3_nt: TGCGCCAGCAGCCCCCAGGGGGCGGGTGGCTATGGCTACACCTTC; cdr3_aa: CASSPQGAGGYGYTF
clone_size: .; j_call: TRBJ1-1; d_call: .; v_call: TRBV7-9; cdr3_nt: TGTGCCAGCAGCTTAGCAGGTACCACTGAAGCTTTCTTT; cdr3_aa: CASSLAGTTEAFF
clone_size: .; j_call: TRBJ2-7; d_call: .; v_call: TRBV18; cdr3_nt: TGTGCCAGCTCACCCCAAGAAGGACAGAGCTACGAGCAGTACTTC; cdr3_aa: CASSPQEGQSYEQYF
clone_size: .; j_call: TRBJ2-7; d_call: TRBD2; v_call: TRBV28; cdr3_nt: TGTGCCAGCAGCGCGGGGGGAGCCTACGAGCAGTACTTC; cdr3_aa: CASSAGGAYEQYF
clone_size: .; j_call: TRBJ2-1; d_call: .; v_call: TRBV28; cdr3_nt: TGTGCCAGCATCCGTTCTAGAGTGGGGCAGTTGGTCTTC; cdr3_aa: CASIRSRVGQLVF
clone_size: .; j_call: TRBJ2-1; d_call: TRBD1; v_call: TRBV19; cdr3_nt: TGTGCCACCCGCTTTTCAGGGACAGATTACAATGAGCAGTTCTTC; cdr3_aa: CATRFSGTDYNEQFF
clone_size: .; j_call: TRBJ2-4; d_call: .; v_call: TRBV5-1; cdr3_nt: TGCGCCAGCAGCGGGAACAGCGGAGGCACCAAAAACATTCAGTACTTC; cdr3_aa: CASSGNSGGTKNIQYF
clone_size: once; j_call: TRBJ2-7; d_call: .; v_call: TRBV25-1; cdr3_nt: TGTGCCAGCAGTCGGGGAGGATCCAGAGCGTACGAGCAGTACTTC; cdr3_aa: CASSRGGSRAYEQYF
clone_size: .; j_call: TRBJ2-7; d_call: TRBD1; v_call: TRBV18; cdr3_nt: TGTGCCAGCTCACTTTCGACAGGGTGGTACGAGCAGTACTTC; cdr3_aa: CASSLSTGWYEQYF
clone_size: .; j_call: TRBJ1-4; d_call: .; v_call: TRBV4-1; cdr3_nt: TGCGCCAGCAGCCATGGAGTAGTGGAAAAACTGTTTTTT; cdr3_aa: CASSHGVVEKLFF
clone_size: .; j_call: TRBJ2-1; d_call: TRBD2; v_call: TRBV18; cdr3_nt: TGTGCCAGCTCACCGCCTAGCGGGATTGATGAGCAGTTCTTC; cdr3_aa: CASSPPSGIDEQFF
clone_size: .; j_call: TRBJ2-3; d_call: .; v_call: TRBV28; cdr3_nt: TGTGCCAGCAGCCAGAGCACAGATACGCAGTATTTT; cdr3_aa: CASSQSTDTQYF
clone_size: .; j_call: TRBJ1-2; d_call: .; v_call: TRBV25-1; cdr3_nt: TGTGCCAGCAGTGGCCCTCGGGGCAGGGGCCCCTATGGCTACACCTTC; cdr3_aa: CASSGPRGRGPYGYTF